Shown below are 9 T cell receptor beta chains from a single sample sequenced in a study of vaccination and CD4 T cells after COVID-19. The Oncomine TCR Beta short-read assay sequenced DNA from cultured CD4+ T cells. TCRdb called the PCR reads again in MiXCR, with one record for every CDR3 protein. The sample has about 21,000 distinct CDR3 sequences, 35% to 45% seen once. Treatment denoted: 10-day PBMC culture with coronavirus spike peptide pools or control peptides (ViraFEST assay). Which antigens these TCRs recognize remains unknown. Sequences were derived from CD4+ T cells from blood, cultured in vitro, sampled before SARS-CoV-2 vaccination. The receptors come from a human donor who had recovered from COVID-19.

This clonotype was detected a few times. V is TRBV6-2 or TRBV6-3 and J is TRBJ1-1, with D perhaps TRBD1 (6 bases). V lost 4 bases and J 7 bases, leaving 19 bases between the germline ends. CDR1 and CDR2 (germline): MNHEY, SVGEGT. CDR3 size: 15 residues. Here the CDR3 reads CASSSRPPRGVEAFF. In DNA form, the CDR3 reads TGTGCCAGCAGTTCCAGACCGCCTAGGGGGGTTGAAGCTTTCTTT.

V and J are TRBV24-1 and TRBJ2-7; D gene uncertain. Germline CDR1 and CDR2: KGHDR and SFDVKD. The CDR3 is made up of 12 amino acids. V lost 5 bases to trimming and J lost 6 bases, with 10 bases between them. CDR3 amino acids: CATSGSLGEQYF. CDR3 sequence (DNA): TGTGCCACCAGTGGGTCACTGGGCGAGCAGTACTTC.

There are a few counts of this clonotype. This rearrangement joins TRBV6-1 to TRBJ1-1, with 12 positions matching TRBD1. The CDR3 is made up of 17 amino acids. J gave up 4 bases and V 5 bases, and 11 bases lay outside the gene matches. Germline V gene data show CDR1 as MNHNS and CDR2 as SASEGT. DNA for the CDR3: TGTGCCAGCAGTACAACCGGGACAGGGGGCTTTGGCACTGAAGCTTTCTTT. Residues: CASSTTGTGGFGTEAFF.

This clonotype was detected only a few times. V and J are TRBV20-1 and TRBJ2-3; D is possibly TRBD2 (6 bases). V lost 0 bases to trimming and J lost 0 bases, with 22 bases between them. The CDR3 sequence is 19 residues long. Germline values: CDR1 DFQATT, CDR2 SNEGSKA (reference sequence). CDR3 bases: TGCAGTGCTAGAGATCTCTCCAGCGGGTCTACCGTTAGCACAGATACGCAGTATTTT. It codes for CSARDLSSGSTVSTDTQYF.

As for this clonotype: The conserved closing phenylalanine or tryptophan is absent in this CDR3, likely reflecting a read error. This rearrangement joins TRBV25-1 to TRBJ2-3; D uncertain. V lost 3 bases, J lost 6 bases, and 13 bases lay in between. The CDR3 extends over 14 amino acids. CDR1 and CDR2 (germline): MGHDK, SYGVNS. The CDR3: CASSDLPDTDTQYL. The CDR3 DNA reads TGTGCCAGCAGTGACCTACCAGACACCGATACGCAGTATCTT.

The chain employs TRBV7-3 and TRBJ2-1, with 11 bases fitting TRBD1. Germline V lookup: CDR1 SGHTA, CDR2 FQGTGA. CDR3 length: 13 residues. Losses at the gene ends were 1 base for V and 14 bases for J; bases not matched to a gene: 4. As DNA, the CDR3 is TGTGCCAGCAGCTTAATTGGGACAGGGGGAAAGTTCTTC. It codes for CASSLIGTGGKFF.

V and J are TRBV6-4 and TRBJ1-5; 8 bases are shared with TRBD1. After removal of 7 bases from V and 7 bases from J, the junction contained 9 bases not matched to a gene. Germline-derived CDR1 and CDR2 are MRHNA and SNTAGT. The length of the CDR3 is 14 residues. DNA of the CDR3: TGTGCCAGCAATCCCAGGGGGCCCCGCCAGCCCCAGCATTTT. Residues: CASNPRGPRQPQHF.

The chain has TRBV6-5 and TRBJ1-2; perhaps TRBD1 as D (5 bases). This CDR3 has 15 amino acids. Germline CDR1 is MNHEY and CDR2 is SVGAGI. Deletions cut 2 bases from V and 0 bases from J, with 10 bases between. The CDR3 loop reads CASSYIGAPNYGYTF. The CDR3 DNA sequence: TGTGCCAGCAGTTACATCGGGGCCCCTAACTATGGCTACACCTTC.

The rearrangement links TRBV28 to TRBJ1-5; D not resolved. Germline V gene lookup returns CDR1 MDHEN and CDR2 SYDVKM. Between the trimmed V and J ends, which lost 4 bases and 8 bases, there was a span of 9 bases. The CDR3 consists of 12 residues. CDR3 nucleotide sequence: TGTGCCAGCAGTTCCGTTATCGAGCCCCAGCATTTT. Translating it yields CASSSVIEPQHF. Based on the CDR3 plus reference TRBV28 and TRBJ1-5, the full variable domain is DVKVTQSSRYLVKRTGEKVFLECVQDMDHENMFWYRQDPGLGLRLIYFSYDVKMKEKGDIPEGYSVSREKKERFSLILESASTNQTSMYLCASSSVIEPQHFGDGTRLSIL.